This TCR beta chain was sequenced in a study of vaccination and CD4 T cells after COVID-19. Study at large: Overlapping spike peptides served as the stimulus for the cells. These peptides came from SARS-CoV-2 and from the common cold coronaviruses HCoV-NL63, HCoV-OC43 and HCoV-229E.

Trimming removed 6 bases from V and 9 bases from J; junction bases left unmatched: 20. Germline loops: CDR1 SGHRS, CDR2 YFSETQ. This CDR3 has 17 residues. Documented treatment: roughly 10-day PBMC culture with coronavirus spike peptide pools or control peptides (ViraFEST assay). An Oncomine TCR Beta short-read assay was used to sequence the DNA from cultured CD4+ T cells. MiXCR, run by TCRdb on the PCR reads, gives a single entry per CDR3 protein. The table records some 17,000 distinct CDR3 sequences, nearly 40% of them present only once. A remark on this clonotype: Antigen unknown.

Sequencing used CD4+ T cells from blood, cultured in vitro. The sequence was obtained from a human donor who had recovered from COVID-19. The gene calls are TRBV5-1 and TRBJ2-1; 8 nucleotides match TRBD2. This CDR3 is CASTDPSGSGLVGEQFF. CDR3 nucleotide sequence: TGCGCCAGCACCGACCCCAGCGGCTCGGGACTAGTCGGTGAGCAGTTCTTC.